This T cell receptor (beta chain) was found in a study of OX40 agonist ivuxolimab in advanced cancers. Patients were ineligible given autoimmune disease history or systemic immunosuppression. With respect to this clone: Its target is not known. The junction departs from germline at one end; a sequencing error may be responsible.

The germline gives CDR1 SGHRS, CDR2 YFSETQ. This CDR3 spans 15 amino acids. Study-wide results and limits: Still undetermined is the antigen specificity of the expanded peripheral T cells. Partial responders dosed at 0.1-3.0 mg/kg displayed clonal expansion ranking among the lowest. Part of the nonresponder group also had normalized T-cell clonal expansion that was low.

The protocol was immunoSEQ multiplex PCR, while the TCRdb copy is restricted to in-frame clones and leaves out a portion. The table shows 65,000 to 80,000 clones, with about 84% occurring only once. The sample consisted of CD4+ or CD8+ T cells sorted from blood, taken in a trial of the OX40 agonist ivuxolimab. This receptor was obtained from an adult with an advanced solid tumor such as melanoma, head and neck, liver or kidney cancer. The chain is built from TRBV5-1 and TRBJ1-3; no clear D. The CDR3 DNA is TGCGCCAGCAGCTTGGCACCAGACGCTGGCAACACCATATATTTT. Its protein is CASSLAPDAGNTIYF. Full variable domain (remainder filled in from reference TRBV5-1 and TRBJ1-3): KAGVTQTPRYLIKTRGQQVTLSCSPISGHRSVSWYQQTPGQGLQFLFEYFSETQRNKGNFPGRFSGRQFSNSRSEMNVSTLELGDSALYLCASSLAPDAGNTIYFGEGSWLTVV.